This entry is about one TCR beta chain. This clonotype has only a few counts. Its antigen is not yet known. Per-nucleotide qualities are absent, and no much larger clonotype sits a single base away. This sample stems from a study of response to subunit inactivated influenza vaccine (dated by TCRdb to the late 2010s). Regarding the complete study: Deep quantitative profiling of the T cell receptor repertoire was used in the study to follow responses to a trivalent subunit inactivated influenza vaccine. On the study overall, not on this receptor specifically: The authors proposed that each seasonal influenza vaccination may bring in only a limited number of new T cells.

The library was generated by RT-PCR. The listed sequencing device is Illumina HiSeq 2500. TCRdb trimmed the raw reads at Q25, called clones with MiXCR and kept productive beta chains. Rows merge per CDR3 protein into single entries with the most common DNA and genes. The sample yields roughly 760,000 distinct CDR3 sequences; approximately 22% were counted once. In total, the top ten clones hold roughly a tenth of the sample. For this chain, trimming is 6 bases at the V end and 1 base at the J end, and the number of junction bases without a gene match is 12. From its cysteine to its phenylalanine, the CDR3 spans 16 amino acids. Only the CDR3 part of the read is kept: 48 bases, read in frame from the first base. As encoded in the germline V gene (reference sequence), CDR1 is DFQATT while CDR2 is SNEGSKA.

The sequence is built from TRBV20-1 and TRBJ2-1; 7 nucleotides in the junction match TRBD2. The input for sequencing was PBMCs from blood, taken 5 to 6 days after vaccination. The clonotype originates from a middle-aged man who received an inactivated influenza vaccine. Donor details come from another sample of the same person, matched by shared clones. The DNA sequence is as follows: TGCAGTGCCTCGCCGGACCTAGCGGCGTCCTACAATGAGCAGTTCTTC. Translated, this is CSASPDLAASYNEQFF.